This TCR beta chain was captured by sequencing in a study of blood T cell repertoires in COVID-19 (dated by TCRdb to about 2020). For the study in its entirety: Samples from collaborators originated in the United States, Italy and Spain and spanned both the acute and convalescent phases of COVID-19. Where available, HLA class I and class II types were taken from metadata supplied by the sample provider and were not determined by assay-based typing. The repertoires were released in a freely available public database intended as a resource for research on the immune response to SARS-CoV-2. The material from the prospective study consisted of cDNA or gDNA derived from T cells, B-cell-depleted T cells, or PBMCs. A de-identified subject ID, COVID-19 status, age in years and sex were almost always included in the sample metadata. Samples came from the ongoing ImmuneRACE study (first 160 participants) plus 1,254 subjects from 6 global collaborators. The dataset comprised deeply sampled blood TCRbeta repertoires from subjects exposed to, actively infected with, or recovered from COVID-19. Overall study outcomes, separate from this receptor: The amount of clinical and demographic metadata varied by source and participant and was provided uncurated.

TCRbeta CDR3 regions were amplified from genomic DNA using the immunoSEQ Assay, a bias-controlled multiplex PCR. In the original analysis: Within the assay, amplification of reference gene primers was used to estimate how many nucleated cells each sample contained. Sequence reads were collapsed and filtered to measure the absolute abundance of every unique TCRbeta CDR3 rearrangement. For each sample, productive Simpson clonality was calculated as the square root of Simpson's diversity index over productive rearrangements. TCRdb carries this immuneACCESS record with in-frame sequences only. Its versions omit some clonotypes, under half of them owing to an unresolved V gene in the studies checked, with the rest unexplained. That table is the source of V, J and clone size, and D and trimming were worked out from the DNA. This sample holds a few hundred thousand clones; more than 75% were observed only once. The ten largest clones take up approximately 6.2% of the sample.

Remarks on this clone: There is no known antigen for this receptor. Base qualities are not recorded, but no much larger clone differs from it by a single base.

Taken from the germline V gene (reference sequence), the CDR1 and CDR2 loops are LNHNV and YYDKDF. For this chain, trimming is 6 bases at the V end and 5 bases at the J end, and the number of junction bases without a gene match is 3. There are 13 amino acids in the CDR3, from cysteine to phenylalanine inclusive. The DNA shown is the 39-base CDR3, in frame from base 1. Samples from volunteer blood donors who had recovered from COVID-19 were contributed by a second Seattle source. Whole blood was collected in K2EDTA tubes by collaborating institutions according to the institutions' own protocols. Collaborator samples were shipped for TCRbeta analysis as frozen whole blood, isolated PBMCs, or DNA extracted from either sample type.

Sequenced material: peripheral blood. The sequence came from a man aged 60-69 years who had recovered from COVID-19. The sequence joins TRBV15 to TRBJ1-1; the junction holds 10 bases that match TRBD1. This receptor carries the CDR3 CATRRQGATEAFF. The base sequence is TGTGCCACCAGGCGACAGGGGGCGACTGAAGCTTTCTTT.